These 21 T cell receptor beta chains share one sample of origin, sequenced in a study of shared clonotypes between healthy human individuals. The data were produced by immunoSEQ multiplex PCR, yet TCRdb's version contains in-frame clones alone and is incomplete. The table lists around 500,000 clones, 70% to 85% of them singletons. Material: PBMCs. The receptor source for this set is a woman in her thirties or forties in good health. Some clones in this sample may be carry-over from other donors' samples.

The genes are TRBV30 and TRBJ2-1; 7 bases match TRBD2. CDR3 size: 14 residues. From germline, CDR1 is GTSNPN and CDR2 SVGIG (reference sequence). V gave up 5 bases and J gave up 2 bases; unmatched junction bases: 6. The CDR3 sequence is CAWAGDGTYNEQFF. CDR3 sequence (DNA): TGTGCCTGGGCGGGAGATGGCACCTACAATGAGCAGTTCTTC.

This rearrangement joins TRBV6-5 to TRBJ1-5, with unresolved D. The germline V gene encodes CDR1 MNHEY and CDR2 SVGAGI. Trimming removed 5 bases from V and 3 bases from J, with 11 bases in between. CDR3 length: 14 residues. CDR3 sequence reads: CASSPIAVNQPQHF. CDR3 DNA: TGTGCCAGCAGTCCAATCGCGGTCAATCAGCCCCAGCATTTT.

This clone turned up a few times. J is TRBJ2-1 and V is TRBV11-2; a weak D match, TRBD1 (5 bases). The CDR3 totals 16 residues. The germline V and J ends were trimmed by 1 base and 7 bases, with 17 bases remaining between them. CDR1 is SGHAT and CDR2 is FQNNGV in the germline V gene. CDR3 residues: CASSLVISAGSNEQFF. As DNA, the CDR3 is TGTGCCAGCAGCTTAGTAATATCGGCAGGGTCGAATGAGCAGTTCTTC.

Comment on this clone: This may arise from a read error, as a much more abundant clone is one base away. The sample holds other DNA sequences that translate to the same CDR3. This rearrangement joins TRBV28 to TRBJ1-1; no definite D call. CDR1 is MDHEN and CDR2 is SYDVKM in the germline V gene. V gave up 5 bases and J gave up 0 bases, with 1 base separating them. The CDR3 is 11 residues long. The CDR3 nucleotides are TGTGCCAGCAGTGTGAACACTGAAGCTTTCTTT. Translated: CASSVNTEAFF.

CDR3: CASKPTAGVYEQYF. CDR3 DNA sequence: TGTGCCAGCAAACCCACAGCGGGAGTATACGAGCAGTACTTC. This chain links TRBV6-1 with TRBJ2-7, with 8 bases lining up with TRBD2. V trimming: 7 bases; J trimming: 4 bases; junction bases outside the gene matches: 9. Germline V gene data show CDR1 as MNHNS and CDR2 as SASEGT. The CDR3 sequence is 14 residues long.

The chain couples TRBV5-1 to TRBJ2-3; TRBD2 might be the D (5 bases). Germline V gene sequence: CDR1 SGHRS, CDR2 YFSETQ. This CDR3 spans 15 amino acids. The V end lost 5 bases, the J end lost 0 bases, and 13 bases lay between the germline ends. In DNA, the CDR3 is TGCGCCAGCAGATTGTGGAGGACTAGCACAGATACGCAGTATTTT. It codes for CASRLWRTSTDTQYF.

The chain is built from TRBV5-1 and TRBJ1-1; D perhaps matches TRBD1 (6 bases). This CDR3 region has 14 residues. CDR1 SGHRS and CDR2 YFSETQ come from the germline V gene. V lost 4 bases to trimming and J lost 1 base, with 11 bases between them. CDR3 nucleotides: TGCGCCAGCAGCCCGGACAGACCGAACACTGAAGCTTTCTTT. Its translation is CASSPDRPNTEAFF.

This clone has more than one count but fewer than ten. The chain couples TRBV5-4 to TRBJ2-2; D remains unclear. V shed 4 bases and J shed 1 base, with 5 bases lying between them. The CDR3 sequence is 13 residues long. Germline values: CDR1 SGHNT, CDR2 YYREEE (reference sequence). Written as DNA, the CDR3 is TGTGCCAGCAGCCCGCAGAACACCGGGGAGCTGTTTTTT. Its translation is CASSPQNTGELFF.

This rearrangement joins TRBV2 to TRBJ1-1, with no clear D. CDR3 size: 13 residues. Trimming pared 4 bases from V and 5 bases from J, leaving 11 bases between. From germline, CDR1 is SNHLY and CDR2 FYNNEI. The CDR3 DNA is TGTGCCAGCAGTGGTGGGAGTAGGACTGAAGCTTTCTTT. Its protein product is CASSGGSRTEAFF.

In its sample, this clone was seen once. The chain's CDR3 is CASSTVSLYEQYF. The DNA of the CDR3 is TGCGCCAGCAGTACAGTTAGTCTATACGAGCAGTACTTC. The chain recombines TRBV10-2 with TRBJ2-7, with D hard to call. The length of the CDR3 is 13 residues. The germline V gene encodes CDR1 WSHSY and CDR2 SAAADI. Trimming shortened V by 5 bases and J by 4 bases, and 12 bases separated the two germline ends.

The J gene is TRBJ1-5, the V gene TRBV10-3; D is perhaps TRBD1 (6 bases). This CDR3 has 14 residues. Trimming left V 9 bases short and J 0 bases short, with 12 bases between. The germline gives CDR1 ENHRY, CDR2 SYGVKD. In DNA form, the CDR3 reads TGTGCCATGCACAGGGATTATAGCAATCAGCCCCAGCATTTT. Its translation is CAMHRDYSNQPQHF.

V and J are TRBV7-3 and TRBJ2-1, with TRBD2 matching over 10 bases. In germline, CDR1 is SGHTA, CDR2 FQGTGA. CDR3 length equals 21 residues. Trimming took 1 base from V and 6 from J; bases not matched to a gene: 21. CDR3 sequence: CASSLKPRDSPKREGRNEQFF. CDR3 DNA sequence: TGTGCCAGCAGCTTAAAGCCGAGGGACAGCCCCAAGCGGGAGGGCCGCAATGAGCAGTTCTTC.

As for this clone: Germline and junction disagree at one end, which may indicate a read error. This chain uses TRBV7-7 with TRBJ2-1; tentative D call: TRBD1 (6 bases). Looked up from germline, CDR1 is SSHAT and CDR2 is FNYEAQ (reference sequence). There are 14 residues in the CDR3. The CDR3 DNA follows: TGTGCTAGCAGCCCCGACAGGACCTACAATGAGCAGTTCTTC. This translates into CASSPDRTYNEQFF.

The J gene is TRBJ1-1, the V gene TRBV29-1; D remains ambiguous. V lost 5 bases and J 5 bases, leaving 15 bases between the germline ends. Germline-derived CDR1 and CDR2 are SQVTM and ANQGSEA. CDR3 length: 13 residues. The CDR3 spells CSVSMSPRTEAFF. The CDR3 bases are TGCAGCGTTTCCATGTCCCCGAGGACTGAAGCTTTCTTT.

J is TRBJ2-3 and V is TRBV4-1; D call uncertain. V was trimmed by 3 bases and J by 3 bases, leaving 7 bases between them. This CDR3 comprises 13 residues. Germline CDR1 is MGHRA and CDR2 is YSYEKL. The CDR3 loop reads CASSHPKTDTQYF. The DNA of the CDR3 is TGCGCCAGCAGCCATCCCAAGACAGATACGCAGTATTTT.

V usage is TRBV9 and J usage is TRBJ1-2; a possible D gene is TRBD1 (6 bases). The germline V and J ends were trimmed by 0 bases and 4 bases, with 10 bases remaining between them. The germline V gene encodes CDR1 SGDLS and CDR2 YYNGEE. CDR3 length equals 14 residues. CDR3 nucleotides: TGTGCCAGCAGCGTAGCAGCCAGGGGCTATGGCTACACCTTC. This translates into CASSVAARGYGYTF.

V and J are TRBV28 and TRBJ1-3; weak D call: TRBD1 (6 bases). V was pared by 5 bases and J by 3 bases, with 17 bases between. CDR1 is MDHEN, CDR2 SYDVKM, per germline. The CDR3 covers 16 residues. DNA for the CDR3: TGTGCCAGCAGTGGTCAGGGGCGATCCCTTGGAAACACCATATATTTT. Translated: CASSGQGRSLGNTIYF.

The chain uses TRBV2 and TRBJ2-7; 8 positions match TRBD1. Germline V lookup: CDR1 SNHLY, CDR2 FYNNEI. Trimming cost V 7 bases and J 4 bases; bases outside gene matches: 9. The CDR3 length is 14 residues. The CDR3 nucleotides read TGTGCCAGCATGGGAGGACAGGGTGTTTACGAGCAGTACTTC. It specifies CASMGGQGVYEQYF.

This chain connects TRBV5-1 to TRBJ2-1; 8 bases align to TRBD1. The CDR3 contains 15 residues. From germline, CDR1 is SGHRS and CDR2 YFSETQ. Trimming took 6 bases from V and 1 from J; bases not matched to a gene: 6. CDR3 protein: CASKEQGASYNEQFF. As DNA, the CDR3 is TGCGCCAGCAAGGAGCAGGGGGCGTCCTACAATGAGCAGTTCTTC.

This chain joins TRBV6-5 and TRBJ2-3, with a tentative D call TRBD2 (5 bases). V was cut by 0 bases and J by 4 bases, with 11 bases left in between. This CDR3 region has 15 residues. Germline V gene lookup returns CDR1 MNHEY and CDR2 SVGAGI. For the CDR3, the DNA is TGTGCCAGCAGTTACTCGAGGAGCGGTGCAGATACGCAGTATTTT. The encoded protein is CASSYSRSGADTQYF.

The V call is TRBV7-6, the J call TRBJ2-7; no clear D. The CDR3 length is 15 residues. The V end was cut by 6 bases, the J end by 0 bases, with 15 bases between. Germline V gene lookup returns CDR1 SGHVS and CDR2 FNYEAQ. CDR3 amino acids: CASSPAGPSSYEQYF. CDR3 DNA sequence: TGTGCCAGCAGTCCAGCCGGGCCGAGCTCCTACGAGCAGTACTTC.